Listed here are 10 T cell receptor beta chains from one sample, sequenced in a study of blood T cell repertoires in COVID-19. Produced via immunoSEQ multiplex PCR; TCRdb's table is partial and in-frame only. In the table there are 200,000 or so clones, about 80% of which are singletons. Sequencing used peripheral blood. The source of these receptors is a woman aged 55-70 years with acute or convalescent COVID-19.

The chain has TRBV27 and TRBJ1-2; 8 nucleotides match TRBD1. The germline gives CDR1 MNHEY, CDR2 SMNVEV (reference sequence). This CDR3 is built from 13 residues. The V and J ends lost 4 bases and 6 bases, in that order; junction bases with no gene match: 4. The CDR3 loop reads CASSWAGGNGYTF. In DNA, the CDR3 is TGTGCCAGCAGTTGGGCAGGGGGCAATGGCTACACCTTC.

The V and J genes are TRBV6-1 and TRBJ1-4; 8 bases are a match to TRBD1. Germline CDR1 and CDR2: MNHNS and SASEGT. The CDR3 has 16 residues. The trim removed 0 bases at V and 3 bases at J, leaving 3 bases unmatched. CDR3 in amino acids: CASSEAPGQANEKLFF. CDR3 DNA: TGTGCCAGCAGTGAAGCACCGGGACAGGCTAATGAAAAACTGTTTTTT.

The CDR3: CSVVTGGSYTF. For the CDR3, the DNA is TGCAGCGTTGTAACAGGGGGAAGCTACACCTTC. This chain uses TRBV29-1 with TRBJ1-2, with 8 bases fitting TRBD1. This CDR3 region has 11 residues. The germline V gene encodes CDR1 SQVTM and CDR2 ANQGSEA. The V segment lost 4 bases and the J segment 9 bases; nucleotides outside the gene matches: 4.

The V gene is TRBV18, the J gene TRBJ1-2; 7 nucleotides line up with TRBD1. The germline gives CDR1 KGHSH, CDR2 LQKENI. Unmatched junction bases numbered 4, after V lost 6 bases and J lost 0 bases. This CDR3 region has 14 residues. The CDR3 loop is CASSGQLANYGYTF. DNA for the CDR3: TGTGCCAGCTCGGGACAGTTAGCTAACTATGGCTACACCTTC.

In DNA, the CDR3 is TGTGCCACCAGTGACCCGTTGAGCAGCGGGGGAAAAACCTACAATGAGCAGTTCTTC. It translates to CATSDPLSSGGKTYNEQFF. The chain has TRBV24-1 and TRBJ2-1; the match to TRBD2 covers 8 bases. Germline loops: CDR1 KGHDR, CDR2 SFDVKD. The CDR3 consists of 19 residues. The junction had 15 bases not matched to a gene; V was cut back by 4 bases and J by 2 bases.

V usage is TRBV6-5 and J usage is TRBJ1-1; D gene uncertain. Germline CDR1 and CDR2: MNHEY and SVGAGI. Trimming removed 6 bases at V and 1 base at J, with 12 bases between. The CDR3 is made up of 14 amino acids. CDR3 sequence reads: CASSLSRANTEAFF. Here the CDR3 DNA reads TGTGCCAGCAGCCTGTCGAGGGCGAACACTGAAGCTTTCTTT.

Only a few counts were recorded for this clone. The chain couples TRBV6-2 or TRBV6-3 to TRBJ1-2, with D tentatively TRBD1 (6 bases). Trimming pared 6 bases from V and 1 base from J, leaving 15 bases between. The CDR3 has 15 residues. The V gene's germline CDR1 is MNHEY and CDR2 SVGEGT. The CDR3 region has the DNA TGTGCCAGCAGCGACGGGGGGCGAATTAACTATGGCTACACCTTC. It encodes CASSDGGRINYGYTF.

This chain connects TRBV4-3 to TRBJ2-2, with 9 bases aligning to TRBD2. V lost 1 base and J lost 3; bases outside the gene matches: 3. Germline V gives CDR1 LGHNA, CDR2 YSLEER. The CDR3 totals 16 residues. CDR3 amino acids: CASSQGAGGDTGELFF. As DNA, the CDR3 is TGCGCCAGCAGCCAAGGTGCGGGGGGGGACACCGGGGAGCTGTTTTTT.

This chain links TRBV5-1 with TRBJ1-1; the D gene is possibly TRBD1 (6 bases). V lost 0 bases and J lost 2, with 14 bases in between. The CDR3 loop spans 16 amino acids. Per the germline V gene, CDR1 is SGHRS and CDR2 is YFSETQ. The CDR3 loop is CASSLAGGGVNTEAFF. The CDR3 DNA follows: TGCGCCAGCAGCTTGGCTGGGGGGGGCGTAAACACTGAAGCTTTCTTT.

The rearrangement uses TRBV24-1 and TRBJ2-1, with D uncertain. The CDR3 contains 16 residues. The germline V and J ends were trimmed by 3 bases and 9 bases, with 20 bases remaining between them. Per the germline V gene, CDR1 is KGHDR and CDR2 is SFDVKD. CDR3 protein: CATSDRDSLNLSEQFF. The CDR3 DNA reads TGTGCCACCAGTGATCGTGACTCCCTCAATCTGAGTGAGCAGTTCTTC.